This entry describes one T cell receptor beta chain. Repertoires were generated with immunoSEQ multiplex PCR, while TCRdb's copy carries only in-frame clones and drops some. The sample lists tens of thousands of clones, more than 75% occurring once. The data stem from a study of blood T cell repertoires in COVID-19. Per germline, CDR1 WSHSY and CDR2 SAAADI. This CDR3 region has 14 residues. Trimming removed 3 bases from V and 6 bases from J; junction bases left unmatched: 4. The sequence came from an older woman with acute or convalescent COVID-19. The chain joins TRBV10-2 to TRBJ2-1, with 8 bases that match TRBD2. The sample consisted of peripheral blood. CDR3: CASSDYGGANEQFF. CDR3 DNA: TGCGCCAGCAGTGATTACGGGGGGGCCAATGAGCAGTTCTTC.